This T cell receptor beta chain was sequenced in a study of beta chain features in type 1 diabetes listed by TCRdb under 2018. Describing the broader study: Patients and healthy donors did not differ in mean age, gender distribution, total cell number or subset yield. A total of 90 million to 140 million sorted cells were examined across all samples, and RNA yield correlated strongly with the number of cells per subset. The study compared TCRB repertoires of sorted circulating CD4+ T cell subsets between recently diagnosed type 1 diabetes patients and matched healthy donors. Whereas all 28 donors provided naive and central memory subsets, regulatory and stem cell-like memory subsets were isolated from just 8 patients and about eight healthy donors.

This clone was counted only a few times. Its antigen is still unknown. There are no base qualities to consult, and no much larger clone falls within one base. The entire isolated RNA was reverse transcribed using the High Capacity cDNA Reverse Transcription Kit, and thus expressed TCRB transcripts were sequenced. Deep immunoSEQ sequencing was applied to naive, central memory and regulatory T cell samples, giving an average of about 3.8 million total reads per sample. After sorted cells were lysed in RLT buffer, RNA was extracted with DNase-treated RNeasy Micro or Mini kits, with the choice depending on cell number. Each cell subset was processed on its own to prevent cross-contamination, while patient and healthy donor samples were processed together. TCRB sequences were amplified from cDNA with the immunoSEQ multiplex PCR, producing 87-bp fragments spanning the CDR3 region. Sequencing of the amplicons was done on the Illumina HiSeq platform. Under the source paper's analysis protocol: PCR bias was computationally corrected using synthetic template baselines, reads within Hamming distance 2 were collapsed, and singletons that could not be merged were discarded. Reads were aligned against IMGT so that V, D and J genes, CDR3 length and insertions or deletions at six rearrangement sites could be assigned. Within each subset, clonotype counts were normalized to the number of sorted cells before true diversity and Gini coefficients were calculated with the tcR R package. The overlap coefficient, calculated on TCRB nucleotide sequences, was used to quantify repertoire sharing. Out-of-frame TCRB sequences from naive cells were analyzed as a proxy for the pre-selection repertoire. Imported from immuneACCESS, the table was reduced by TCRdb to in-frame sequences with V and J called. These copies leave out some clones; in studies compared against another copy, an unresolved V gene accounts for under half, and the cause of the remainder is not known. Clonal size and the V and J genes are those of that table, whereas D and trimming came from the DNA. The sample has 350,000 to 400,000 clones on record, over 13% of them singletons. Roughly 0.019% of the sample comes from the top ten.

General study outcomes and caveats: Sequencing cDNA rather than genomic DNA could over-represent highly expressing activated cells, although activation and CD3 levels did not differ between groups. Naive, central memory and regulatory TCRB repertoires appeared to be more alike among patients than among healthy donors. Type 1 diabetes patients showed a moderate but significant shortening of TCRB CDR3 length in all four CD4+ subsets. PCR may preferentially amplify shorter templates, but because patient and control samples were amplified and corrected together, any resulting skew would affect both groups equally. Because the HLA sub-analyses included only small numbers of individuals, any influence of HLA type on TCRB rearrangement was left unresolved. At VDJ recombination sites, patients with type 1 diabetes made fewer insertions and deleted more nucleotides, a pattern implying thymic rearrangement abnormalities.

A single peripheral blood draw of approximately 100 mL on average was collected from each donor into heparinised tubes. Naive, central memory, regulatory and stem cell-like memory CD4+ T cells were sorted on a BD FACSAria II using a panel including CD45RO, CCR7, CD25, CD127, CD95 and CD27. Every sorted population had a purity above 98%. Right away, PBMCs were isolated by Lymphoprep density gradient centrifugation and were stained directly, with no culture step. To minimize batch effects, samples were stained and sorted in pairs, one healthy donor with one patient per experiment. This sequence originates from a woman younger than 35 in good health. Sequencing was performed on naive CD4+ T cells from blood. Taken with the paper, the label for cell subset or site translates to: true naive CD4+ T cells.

The sequence in DNA is TGTGCCAGCAGTTCCACAGGGGGCGGGGAGGGGGGATACAATGAGCAGTTCTTC. This gives the protein CASSSTGGGEGGYNEQFF. This chain joins TRBV27 to TRBJ2-1; 9 bases in between match TRBD1. The V end gives up 4 bases and the J end 4 bases, leaving 14 bases in the junction not matched to a gene. As encoded in the germline V gene (reference sequence), CDR1 is MNHEY while CDR2 is SMNVEV. From its cysteine to its phenylalanine, the CDR3 spans 18 amino acids. The only DNA kept is the CDR3, 54 bases in frame from the first base.